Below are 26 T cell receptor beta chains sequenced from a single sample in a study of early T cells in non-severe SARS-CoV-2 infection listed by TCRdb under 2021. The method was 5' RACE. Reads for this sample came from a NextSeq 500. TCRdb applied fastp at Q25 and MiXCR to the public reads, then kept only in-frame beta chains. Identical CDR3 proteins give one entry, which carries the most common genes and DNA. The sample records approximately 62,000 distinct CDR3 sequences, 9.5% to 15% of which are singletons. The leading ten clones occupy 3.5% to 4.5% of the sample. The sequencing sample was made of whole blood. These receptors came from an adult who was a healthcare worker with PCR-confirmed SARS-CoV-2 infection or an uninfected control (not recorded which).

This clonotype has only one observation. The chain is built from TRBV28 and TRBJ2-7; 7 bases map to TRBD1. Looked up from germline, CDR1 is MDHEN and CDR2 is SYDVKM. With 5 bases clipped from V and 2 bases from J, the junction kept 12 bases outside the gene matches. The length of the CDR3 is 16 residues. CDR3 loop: CASSDISGTDPYEQYF. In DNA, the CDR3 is TGTGCCAGCAGTGACATTTCAGGGACAGACCCCTACGAGCAGTACTTC.

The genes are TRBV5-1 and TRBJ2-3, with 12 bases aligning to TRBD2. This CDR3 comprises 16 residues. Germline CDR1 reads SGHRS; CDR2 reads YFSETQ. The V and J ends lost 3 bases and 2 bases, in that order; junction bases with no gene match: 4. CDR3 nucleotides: TGCGCCAGCAGCTGGGGACTAGCGGGTCCCACAGATACGCAGTATTTT. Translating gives CASSWGLAGPTDTQYF.

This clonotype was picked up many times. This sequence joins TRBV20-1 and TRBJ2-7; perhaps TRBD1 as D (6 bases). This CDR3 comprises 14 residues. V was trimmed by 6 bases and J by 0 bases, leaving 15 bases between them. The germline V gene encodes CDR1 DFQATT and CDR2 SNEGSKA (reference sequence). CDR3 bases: TGCAGTGCCCAGCTCCGGGACAACTCCTACGAGCAGTACTTC. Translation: CSAQLRDNSYEQYF.

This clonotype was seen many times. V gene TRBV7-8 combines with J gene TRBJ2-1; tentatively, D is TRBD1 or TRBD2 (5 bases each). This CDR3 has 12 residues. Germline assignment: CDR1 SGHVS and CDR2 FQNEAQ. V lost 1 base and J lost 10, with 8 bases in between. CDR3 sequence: CASSLVGEEQFF. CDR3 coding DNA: TGTGCCAGCAGCTTAGTAGGGGAGGAGCAGTTCTTC.

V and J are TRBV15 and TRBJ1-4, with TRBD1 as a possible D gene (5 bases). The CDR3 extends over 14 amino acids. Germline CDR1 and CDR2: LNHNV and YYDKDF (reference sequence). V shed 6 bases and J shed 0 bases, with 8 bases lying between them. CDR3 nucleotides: TGTGCCACCAGAGAGGGGACAACTAATGAAAAACTGTTTTTT. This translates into CATREGTTNEKLFF. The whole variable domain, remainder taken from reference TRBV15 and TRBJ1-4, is DAMVIQNPRYQVTQFGKPVTLSCSQTLNHNVMYWYQQKSSQAPKLLFHYYDKDFNNEADTPDNFQSRRPNTSFCFLDIRSPGLGDTAMYLCATREGTTNEKLFFGSGTQLSVL.

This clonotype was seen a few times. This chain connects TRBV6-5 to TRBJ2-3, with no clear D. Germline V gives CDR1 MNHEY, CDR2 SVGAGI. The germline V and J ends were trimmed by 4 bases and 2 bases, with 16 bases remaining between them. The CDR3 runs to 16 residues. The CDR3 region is CASSLNRVAYTDTQYF. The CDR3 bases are TGTGCCAGCAGTTTGAATCGAGTAGCTTACACAGATACGCAGTATTTT.

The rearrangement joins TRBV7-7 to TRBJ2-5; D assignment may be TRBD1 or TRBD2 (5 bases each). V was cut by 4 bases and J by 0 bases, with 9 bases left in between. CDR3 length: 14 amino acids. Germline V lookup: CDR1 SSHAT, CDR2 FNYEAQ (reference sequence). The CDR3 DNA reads TGTGCCAGCAGCTCCCGAGGGGACCAAGAGACCCAGTACTTC. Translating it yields CASSSRGDQETQYF.

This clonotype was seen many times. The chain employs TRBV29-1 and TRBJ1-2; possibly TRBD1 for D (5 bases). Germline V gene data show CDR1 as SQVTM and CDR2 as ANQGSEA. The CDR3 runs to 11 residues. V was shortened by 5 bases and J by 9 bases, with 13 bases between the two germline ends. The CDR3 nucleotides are TGCAGCGTTTTGGAGGCAGGGAGCTACACCTTC. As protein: CSVLEAGSYTF.

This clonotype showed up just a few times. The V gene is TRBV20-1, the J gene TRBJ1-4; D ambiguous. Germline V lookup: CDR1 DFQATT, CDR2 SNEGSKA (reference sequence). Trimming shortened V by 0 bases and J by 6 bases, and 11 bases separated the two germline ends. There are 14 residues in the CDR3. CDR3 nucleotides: TGCAGTGCTAGAGATGCGGGGATGGATGAAAAACTGTTTTTT. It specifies CSARDAGMDEKLFF.

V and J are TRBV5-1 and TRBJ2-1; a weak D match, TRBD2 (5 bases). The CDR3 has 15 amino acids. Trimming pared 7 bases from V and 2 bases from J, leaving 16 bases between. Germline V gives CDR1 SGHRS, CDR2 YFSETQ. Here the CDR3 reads CASVSSPGAYNEQFF. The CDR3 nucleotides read TGCGCCAGCGTCAGCTCCCCCGGGGCCTACAATGAGCAGTTCTTC.

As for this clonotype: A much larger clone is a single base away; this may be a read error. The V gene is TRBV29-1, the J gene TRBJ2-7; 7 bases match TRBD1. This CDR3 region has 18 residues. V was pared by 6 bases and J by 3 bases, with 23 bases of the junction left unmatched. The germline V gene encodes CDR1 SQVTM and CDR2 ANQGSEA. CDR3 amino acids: CSVCPITGNRGYCYEQYF. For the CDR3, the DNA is TGCAGCGTCTGTCCCATTACAGGAAACAGGGGATATTGCTACGAGCAGTACTTC.

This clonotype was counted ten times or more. The CDR3 region is CASSPGLAGVSYNEQFF. The CDR3 coding sequence is TGTGCCAGCAGCCCTGGACTAGCGGGGGTATCCTACAATGAGCAGTTCTTC. V gene TRBV5-5 combines with J gene TRBJ2-1; 13 bases are shared with TRBD2. This CDR3 comprises 17 residues. The junction had 5 bases not matched to a gene; V was cut back by 4 bases and J by 1 base. Germline lookup yields CDR1 SGHKS and CDR2 YYEKEE (reference sequence).

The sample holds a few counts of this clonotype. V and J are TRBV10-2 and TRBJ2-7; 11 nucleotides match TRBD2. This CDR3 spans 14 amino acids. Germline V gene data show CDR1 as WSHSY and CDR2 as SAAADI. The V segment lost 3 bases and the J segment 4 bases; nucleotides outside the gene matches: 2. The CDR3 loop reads CASSEGLAGYEQYF. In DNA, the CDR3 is TGCGCCAGCAGTGAAGGACTAGCGGGTTACGAGCAGTACTTC.

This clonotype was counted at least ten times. The CDR3: CASSSGTLGYTF. The CDR3 DNA sequence: TGTGCCAGCAGTTCCGGGACTCTTGGCTACACCTTC. The V call is TRBV28, the J call TRBJ1-2; a possible D gene is TRBD1 (5 bases). The V gene lost 4 bases and the J gene lost 7 bases, with 10 bases spanning the gap. Germline V gives CDR1 MDHEN, CDR2 SYDVKM. This CDR3 region has 12 residues.

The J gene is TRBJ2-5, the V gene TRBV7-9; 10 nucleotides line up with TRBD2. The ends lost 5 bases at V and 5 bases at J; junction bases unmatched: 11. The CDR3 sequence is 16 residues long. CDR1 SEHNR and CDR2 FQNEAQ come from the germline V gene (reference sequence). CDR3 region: CASSASGRGVGETQYF. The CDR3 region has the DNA TGTGCCAGCAGCGCCAGCGGGAGGGGAGTGGGGGAGACCCAGTACTTC. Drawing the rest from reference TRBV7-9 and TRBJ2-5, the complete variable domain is DTGVSQNPRHKITKRGQNVTFRCDPISEHNRLYWYRQTLGQGPEFLTYFQNEAQLEKSRLLSDRFSAERPKGSFSTLEIQRTEQGDSAMYLCASSASGRGVGETQYFGPGTRLLVL.

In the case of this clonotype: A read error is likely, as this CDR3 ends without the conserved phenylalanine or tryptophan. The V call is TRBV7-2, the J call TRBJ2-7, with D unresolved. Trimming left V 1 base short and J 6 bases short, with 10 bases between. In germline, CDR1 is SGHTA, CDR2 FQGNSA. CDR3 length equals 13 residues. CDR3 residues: CASSLERSFEQYS. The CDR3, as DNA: TGTGCCAGCAGCTTAGAACGGTCTTTCGAGCAGTACTCC.

CDR3 coding DNA: TGTGCCAGCAGTCGGGGACAGGGGGCTAGAAATGAGCAGTTCTTC. It encodes CASSRGQGARNEQFF. The V gene is TRBV28, the J gene TRBJ2-1; 12 bases match TRBD1. V dropped 5 bases and J dropped 7; count of bases not matched to a gene: 6. From germline, CDR1 is MDHEN and CDR2 SYDVKM. The CDR3 spans 15 residues.

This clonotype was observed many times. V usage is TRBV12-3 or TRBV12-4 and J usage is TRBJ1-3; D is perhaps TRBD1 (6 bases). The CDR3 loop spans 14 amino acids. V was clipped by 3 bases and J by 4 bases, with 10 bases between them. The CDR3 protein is CASSLVQGGNTIYF. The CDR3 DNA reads TGTGCCAGCAGTTTGGTACAGGGAGGAAACACCATATATTTT.

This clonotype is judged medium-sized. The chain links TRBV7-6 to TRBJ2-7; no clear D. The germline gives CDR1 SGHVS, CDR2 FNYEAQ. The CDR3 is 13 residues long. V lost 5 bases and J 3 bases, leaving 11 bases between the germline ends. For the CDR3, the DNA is TGTGCCAGCAGCCCGGGTCCCAACTACGAGCAGTACTTC. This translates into CASSPGPNYEQYF.

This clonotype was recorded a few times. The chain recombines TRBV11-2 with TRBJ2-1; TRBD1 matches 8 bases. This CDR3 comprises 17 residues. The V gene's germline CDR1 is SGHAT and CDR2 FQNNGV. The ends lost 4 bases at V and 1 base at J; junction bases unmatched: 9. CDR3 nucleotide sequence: TGTGCCAGCAGCTCCGAAGCAGGACAGGGTTCCTACAATGAGCAGTTCTTC. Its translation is CASSSEAGQGSYNEQFF.

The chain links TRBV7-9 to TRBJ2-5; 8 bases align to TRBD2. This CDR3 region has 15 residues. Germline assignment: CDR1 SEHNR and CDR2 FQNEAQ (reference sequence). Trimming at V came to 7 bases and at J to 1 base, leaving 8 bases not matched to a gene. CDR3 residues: CASTAAGGVQETQYF. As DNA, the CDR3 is TGTGCCAGCACCGCGGCGGGGGGTGTCCAAGAGACCCAGTACTTC.

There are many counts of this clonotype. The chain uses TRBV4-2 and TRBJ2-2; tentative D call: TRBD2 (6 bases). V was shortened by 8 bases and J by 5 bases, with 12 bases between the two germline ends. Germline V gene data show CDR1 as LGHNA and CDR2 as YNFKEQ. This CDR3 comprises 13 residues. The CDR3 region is CASGRTETGELFF. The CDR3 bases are TGTGCCAGCGGGAGGACTGAGACCGGGGAGCTGTTTTTT.

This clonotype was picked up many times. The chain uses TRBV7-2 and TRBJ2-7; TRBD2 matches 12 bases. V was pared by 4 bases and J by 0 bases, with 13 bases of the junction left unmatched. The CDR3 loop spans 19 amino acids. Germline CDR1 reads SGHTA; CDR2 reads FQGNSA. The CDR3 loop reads CASSSSLGLAGTDSYEQYF. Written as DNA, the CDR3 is TGTGCCAGCAGCTCTTCGTTGGGACTAGCGGGCACCGACTCCTACGAGCAGTACTTC.

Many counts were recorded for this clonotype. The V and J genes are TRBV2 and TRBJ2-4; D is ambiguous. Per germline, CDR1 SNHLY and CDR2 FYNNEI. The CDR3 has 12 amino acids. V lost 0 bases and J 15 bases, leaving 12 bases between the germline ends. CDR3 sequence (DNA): TGTGCCAGCAGTGAAGCGGCAAGGCCTACGTACTTC. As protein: CASSEAARPTYF.

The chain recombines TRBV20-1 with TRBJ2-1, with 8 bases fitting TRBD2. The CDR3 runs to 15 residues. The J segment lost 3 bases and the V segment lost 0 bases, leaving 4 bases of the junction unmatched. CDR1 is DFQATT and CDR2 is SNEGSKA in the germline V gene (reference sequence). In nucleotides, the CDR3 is TGCAGTGCTAGAGAGGGTAGCGGGGACTACAATGAGCAGTTCTTC. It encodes CSAREGSGDYNEQFF.

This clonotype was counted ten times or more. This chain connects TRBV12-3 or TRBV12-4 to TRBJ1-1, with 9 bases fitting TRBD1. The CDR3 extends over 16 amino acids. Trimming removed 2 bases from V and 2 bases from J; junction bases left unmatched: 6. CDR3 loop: CASSLTGGASNTEAFF. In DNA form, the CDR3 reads TGTGCCAGCAGTTTAACAGGGGGCGCGTCAAACACTGAAGCTTTCTTT.